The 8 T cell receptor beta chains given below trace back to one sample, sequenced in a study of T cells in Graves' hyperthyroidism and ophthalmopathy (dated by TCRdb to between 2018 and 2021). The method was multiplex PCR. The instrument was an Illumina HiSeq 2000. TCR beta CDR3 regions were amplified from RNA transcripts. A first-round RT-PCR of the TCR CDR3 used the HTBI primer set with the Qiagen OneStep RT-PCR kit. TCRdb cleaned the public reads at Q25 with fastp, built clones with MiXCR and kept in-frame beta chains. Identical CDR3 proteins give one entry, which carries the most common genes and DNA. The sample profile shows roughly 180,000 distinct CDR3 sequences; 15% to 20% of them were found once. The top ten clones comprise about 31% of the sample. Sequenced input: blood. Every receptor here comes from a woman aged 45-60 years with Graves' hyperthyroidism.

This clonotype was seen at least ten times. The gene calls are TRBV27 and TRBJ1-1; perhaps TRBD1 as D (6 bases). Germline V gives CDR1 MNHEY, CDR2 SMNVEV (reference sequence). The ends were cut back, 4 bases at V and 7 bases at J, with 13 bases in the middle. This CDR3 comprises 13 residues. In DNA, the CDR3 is TGTGCCAGCAGTTGGGGACATCGAGTTGAAGCTTTCTTT. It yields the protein CASSWGHRVEAFF.

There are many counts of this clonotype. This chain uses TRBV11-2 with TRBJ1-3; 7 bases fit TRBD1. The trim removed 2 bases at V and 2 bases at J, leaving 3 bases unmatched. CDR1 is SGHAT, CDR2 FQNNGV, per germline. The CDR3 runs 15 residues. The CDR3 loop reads CASSLSRGAGNTIYF. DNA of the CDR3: TGTGCCAGCAGCTTAAGCAGGGGGGCTGGAAACACCATATATTTT.

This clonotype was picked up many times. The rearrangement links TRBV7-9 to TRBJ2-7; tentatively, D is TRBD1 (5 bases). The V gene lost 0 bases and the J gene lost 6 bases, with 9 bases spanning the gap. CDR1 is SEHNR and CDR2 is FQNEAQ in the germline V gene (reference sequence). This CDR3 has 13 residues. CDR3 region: CASSLAGVFEQYF. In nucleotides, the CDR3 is TGTGCCAGCAGCTTAGCAGGGGTGTTCGAGCAGTACTTC.

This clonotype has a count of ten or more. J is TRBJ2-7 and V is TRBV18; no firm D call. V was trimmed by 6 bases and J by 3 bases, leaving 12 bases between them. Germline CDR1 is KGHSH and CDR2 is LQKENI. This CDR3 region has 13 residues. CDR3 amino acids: CASSLDMFYEQYF. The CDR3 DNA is TGTGCCAGCTCCCTCGACATGTTCTACGAGCAGTACTTC.

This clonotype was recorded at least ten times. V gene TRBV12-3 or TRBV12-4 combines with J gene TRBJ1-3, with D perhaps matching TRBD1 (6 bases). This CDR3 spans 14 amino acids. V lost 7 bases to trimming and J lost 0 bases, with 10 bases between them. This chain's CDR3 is CASKRQVSGNTIYF. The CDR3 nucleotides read TGTGCCAGCAAACGACAGGTCTCTGGAAACACCATATATTTT.

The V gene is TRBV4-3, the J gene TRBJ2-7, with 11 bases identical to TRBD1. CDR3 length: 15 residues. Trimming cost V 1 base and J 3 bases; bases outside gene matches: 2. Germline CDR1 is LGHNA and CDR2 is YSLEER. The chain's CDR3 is CASSQAGTGGYEQYF. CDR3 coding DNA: TGCGCCAGCAGCCAAGCAGGGACAGGGGGCTACGAGCAGTACTTC.

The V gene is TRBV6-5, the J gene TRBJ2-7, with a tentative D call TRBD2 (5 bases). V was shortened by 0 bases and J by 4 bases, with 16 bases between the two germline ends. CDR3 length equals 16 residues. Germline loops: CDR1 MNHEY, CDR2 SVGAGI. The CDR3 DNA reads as TGTGCCAGCAGTTACTCCAGGCAGAGGGTTGCTTACGAGCAGTACTTC. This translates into CASSYSRQRVAYEQYF.

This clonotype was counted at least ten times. The CDR3 DNA reads TGCAGCTTCCCGGGGGCAGGCACCGGGGAGCTGTTTTTT. Protein product: CSFPGAGTGELFF. This rearrangement joins TRBV29-1 to TRBJ2-2, with D perhaps matching TRBD1 or TRBD2 (6 bases each). The CDR3 spans 13 residues. CDR1 is SQVTM and CDR2 is ANQGSEA in the germline V gene. Trimming took 8 bases from V and 4 from J, leaving 14 bases between them.